The T cell receptor beta chain under discussion was sequenced for a study of blood T cell repertoires in COVID-19. V was shortened by 3 bases and J by 7 bases, with 9 bases between the two germline ends. The CDR3 contains 13 residues. The germline V gene has CDR1 MNHNS and CDR2 SASEGT. This clone has just a few counts. Measured with immunoSEQ multiplex PCR; TCRdb has only the in-frame clones, and not every one. This table holds some 180,000 clones, about 85% found once. The chain recombines TRBV6-1 with TRBJ2-2; no firm D call. This TCR came from a man aged 40-49 years who had recovered from COVID-19. The sequencing sample was made of PBMCs or T cells enriched from blood (not recorded which). The CDR3 nucleotides read TGTGCCAGCAGTGACGGAGATTTCGGGGAGCTGTTTTTT. Translated: CASSDGDFGELFF.